This T cell receptor (beta chain) was profiled in a study of T cell responses to AZD1222 COVID-19 vaccine. CDR3 length: 13 residues. V lost 1 base, J lost 5 bases, and 8 bases lay in between. Germline V gene data show CDR1 as SGHTA and CDR2 as FQGTGA. This clone came up once. Using immunoSEQ multiplex PCR, the repertoire was profiled, and TCRdb retains in-frame clones only, with some absent. Of some 120,000 clones listed, roughly 90% are singletons. The TCR originated in an adult in good health. Sequences were derived from peripheral blood, sampled on day 0 of AZD1222 vaccination. V is TRBV7-3 and J is TRBJ1-1; D may be TRBD1 (5 bases). This CDR3 reads CASSLNQGTEAFF. The CDR3 region has the DNA TGTGCCAGCAGCTTAAATCAGGGTACTGAAGCTTTCTTT.